The 24 T cell receptor beta chains below were found in one sample sequenced in a study of graft-versus-host responses after intestinal transplantation. Responders labeled with CFSE (approximately 200,000) were plated with approximately 200,000 irradiated, violet-dye-labeled stimulators. Repertoires were generated with immunoSEQ multiplex PCR, while TCRdb's copy carries only in-frame clones and drops some. The profile shows 9,500 to 15,000 clones, about 30% of them singletons. The starting material was alloreactive CD8+ T cells from a mixed lymphocyte reaction culture, obtained before intestinal transplant. Specified subset: CFSE-low proliferating T cells sorted from roughly 6-day pre-transplant mixed lymphocyte reaction (GvH or HvG direction). The receptors derive from a human patient who received an intestinal transplant.

By frequency in the sample, this clone is medium-sized (0.01 to 0.1%). The chain has TRBV5-1 and TRBJ1-1; 7 bases align to TRBD1. Germline-derived CDR1 and CDR2 are SGHRS and YFSETQ. The junction had 5 bases not matched to a gene; V was cut back by 4 bases and J by 2 bases. This CDR3 is built from 14 residues. The CDR3 here is CASSDGQVNTEAFF. The CDR3, as DNA: TGCGCCAGCAGCGACGGACAGGTCAACACTGAAGCTTTCTTT.

V gene TRBV4-1 combines with J gene TRBJ2-5; TRBD1 or TRBD2 may be the D gene (5 bases each). This CDR3 is 13 amino acids long. CDR1 is MGHRA, CDR2 YSYEKL, per germline. The V end lost 1 base, the J end lost 3 bases, and 6 bases lay between the germline ends. CDR3 bases: TGCGCCAGCAGCCAAGTGGGGGAAGAGACCCAGTACTTC. Its protein is CASSQVGEETQYF.

V is TRBV4-2 and J is TRBJ2-7, with 8 bases matching TRBD1. V lost 5 bases to trimming and J lost 3 bases; unmatched junction nucleotides: 12. The CDR3 length is 16 residues. Germline V lookup: CDR1 LGHNA, CDR2 YNFKEQ. The CDR3 spells CASSVRTGLALYEQYF. CDR3 DNA sequence: TGTGCCAGCAGCGTCCGGACAGGGTTGGCCCTCTACGAGCAGTACTTC.

This clone was seen only a few times. The chain is built from TRBV7-9 and TRBJ2-1; tentatively, D is TRBD1 or TRBD2 (5 bases each). The germline CDR1 and CDR2 sequences are SEHNR and FQNEAQ (reference sequence). V gave up 4 bases and J gave up 10 bases, with 8 bases separating them. CDR3 length: 11 residues. The CDR3 region is CASSSGPEQFF. DNA of the CDR3: TGTGCCAGCAGCTCGGGACCGGAGCAGTTCTTC.

This clone was counted between two and nine times. The CDR3 nucleotides read TGTGCCAGTAGTGATTGGAGGGGGAGGCAGCCCCAGCATTTT. Its protein product is CASSDWRGRQPQHF. V usage is TRBV19 and J usage is TRBJ1-5, with D perhaps matching TRBD1 (6 bases). V lost 5 bases, J lost 7 bases, and 15 bases lay in between. Germline V gene sequence: CDR1 LNHDA, CDR2 SQIVND (reference sequence). CDR3 length equals 14 residues.

In this sample, this clone is medium-sized. V usage is TRBV10-1 and J usage is TRBJ2-3; D call uncertain. This CDR3 is built from 15 residues. V lost 3 bases and J 0 bases, leaving 10 bases between the germline ends. Germline V CDR1 and CDR2: WNHNN, SYGVQD (reference sequence). Written as DNA, the CDR3 is TGCGCCAGCAGTGACGGCCGGAAAAGCACAGATACGCAGTATTTT. It specifies CASSDGRKSTDTQYF.

This clone was seen a few times. The V call is TRBV11-3, the J call TRBJ2-3; the match to TRBD2 covers 7 bases. Unmatched junction bases numbered 7, after V lost 0 bases and J lost 1 base. Germline values: CDR1 SGHNT, CDR2 YENEEA. This CDR3 comprises 17 residues. CDR3 residues: CASSLEPGGIGTDTQYF. The CDR3 DNA follows: TGTGCCAGCAGCTTAGAACCCGGGGGGATCGGCACAGATACGCAGTATTTT.

This clone was counted once. This chain uses TRBV5-6 with TRBJ1-1; 7 nucleotides align to TRBD1. With 3 bases clipped from V and 0 bases from J, the junction kept 5 bases outside the gene matches. The CDR3 has 15 residues. Germline V CDR1 and CDR2: SGHDT, YYEEEE. The chain's CDR3 is CASSSRDSMNTEAFF. The CDR3 nucleotides read TGTGCCAGCAGCTCTAGGGACAGCATGAACACTGAAGCTTTCTTT. The whole variable domain, remainder taken from reference TRBV5-6 and TRBJ1-1, is DAGVTQSPTHLIKTRGQQVTLRCSPKSGHDTVSWYQQALGQGPQFIFQYYEEEERQRGNFPDRFSGHQFPNYSSELNVNALLLGDSALYLCASSSRDSMNTEAFFGQGTRLTVV.

This clone has a handful of counts. This sequence joins TRBV5-5 and TRBJ2-7; 9 bases align to TRBD2. Germline V gives CDR1 SGHKS, CDR2 YYEKEE (reference sequence). Trimming took 0 bases from V and 4 from J; bases not matched to a gene: 5. This CDR3 comprises 15 residues. The CDR3 region is CASSLVSGSGYEQYF. The DNA for the CDR3 is TGTGCCAGCAGCTTGGTTAGCGGGAGTGGGTACGAGCAGTACTTC.

The chain uses TRBV4-1 and TRBJ1-5, with 9 bases aligning to TRBD1. Per germline, CDR1 MGHRA and CDR2 YSYEKL. The CDR3 sequence is 16 residues long. Trimming cost V 1 base and J 2 bases; bases outside gene matches: 3. The CDR3 bases are TGCGCCAGCAGCCAAGGGGACAGGGTGGGCAATCAGCCCCAGCATTTT. Its translation: CASSQGDRVGNQPQHF.

This chain joins TRBV5-6 and TRBJ2-7, with 12 bases lining up with TRBD2. This CDR3 is built from 18 residues. Trimming at V came to 4 bases and at J to 0 bases, leaving 11 bases not matched to a gene. Looked up from germline, CDR1 is SGHDT and CDR2 is YYEEEE. CDR3 amino acids: CASSQDQRLAGASYEQYF. For the CDR3, the DNA is TGTGCCAGCAGCCAAGATCAGAGACTAGCGGGGGCCTCCTACGAGCAGTACTTC.

This clone was picked up many times. The sample contains more than one DNA sequence encoding this CDR3. V and J are TRBV9 and TRBJ2-2; 7 nucleotides align to TRBD2. The trim removed 1 base at V and 0 bases at J, leaving 6 bases unmatched. From germline, CDR1 is SGDLS and CDR2 YYNGEE. The CDR3 runs to 17 residues. DNA of the CDR3: TGTGCCAGCAGCGTATATGGGGGGGAGGCGAACACCGGGGAGCTGTTTTTT. This encodes CASSVYGGEANTGELFF.

The gene calls are TRBV6-5 and TRBJ2-7, with no clear D. Germline CDR1 and CDR2: MNHEY and SVGAGI. V was shortened by 5 bases and J by 0 bases, with 11 bases between the two germline ends. This CDR3 has 14 amino acids. CDR3: CASSELLVSYEQYF. The CDR3, as DNA: TGTGCCAGCAGTGAGTTACTGGTCTCCTACGAGCAGTACTTC.

The chain recombines TRBV7-8 with TRBJ2-4; D is undetermined. The CDR3 length is 17 residues. The germline gives CDR1 SGHVS, CDR2 FQNEAQ. The V gene lost 0 bases and the J gene lost 2 bases, with 14 bases spanning the gap. The DNA of the CDR3 is TGTGCCAGCAGCTTAGCGGCTTCCAGAACCTCCAAAAACATTCAGTACTTC. The encoded protein is CASSLAASRTSKNIQYF.

This clone came up a few times. The chain recombines TRBV4-3 with TRBJ2-1; no reliable D call. Germline CDR1 is LGHNA and CDR2 is YSLEER. Trimming stripped 0 bases from V and 0 bases from J, with 6 bases between. The CDR3 is 15 residues long. CDR3 loop: CASSQDRASYNEQFF. The CDR3 DNA sequence: TGCGCCAGCAGCCAAGATCGGGCCTCCTACAATGAGCAGTTCTTC.

The J gene is TRBJ2-3, the V gene TRBV27; D is undetermined. Between the trimmed V and J ends, which lost 6 bases and 1 base, there was a span of 5 bases. The CDR3 has 12 amino acids. CDR1 and CDR2 from the germline V gene are MNHEY and SMNVEV (reference sequence). DNA of the CDR3: TGTGCCAGCAGGGACCGCACAGATACGCAGTATTTT. This translates into CASRDRTDTQYF.

This clone was observed a single time. This chain links TRBV14 with TRBJ2-1; no firm D call. Germline CDR1 reads SGHDN; CDR2 reads FVKESK. Trimming cost V 0 bases and J 0 bases, with 6 bases left between them. This CDR3 spans 15 amino acids. The CDR3 DNA reads TGTGCCAGCAGCCAAGACATGAACTCCTACAATGAGCAGTTCTTC. Translation: CASSQDMNSYNEQFF.

The rearrangement links TRBV27 to TRBJ2-1, with D unclear. Germline values: CDR1 MNHEY, CDR2 SMNVEV (reference sequence). V was cut by 2 bases and J by 12 bases, with 11 bases left in between. CDR3 size: 12 residues. CDR3 coding DNA: TGTGCCAGCAGTTTACCTACAAACGGGCAGTTCTTC. Its translation is CASSLPTNGQFF.

The sample holds a few counts of this clone. This chain connects TRBV5-5 to TRBJ2-1; 7 positions match TRBD1. Germline V gives CDR1 SGHKS, CDR2 YYEKEE (reference sequence). CDR3 size: 17 residues. Unmatched junction bases numbered 10, after V lost 4 bases and J lost 0 bases. The CDR3 region has the DNA TGTGCCAGCAGCCTCGAGGGGGCCCTTAGCTCCTACAATGAGCAGTTCTTC. Amino acids: CASSLEGALSSYNEQFF.

Judged by abundance, this clone is large (0.1 to 1%). The chain is built from TRBV9 and TRBJ1-4, with D perhaps TRBD1 (5 bases). Germline V gives CDR1 SGDLS, CDR2 YYNGEE. Trimming left V 0 bases short and J 7 bases short, with 13 bases between. This CDR3 has 15 amino acids. The CDR3 reads CASSVAQGWAEKLFF. The CDR3 DNA is TGTGCCAGCAGCGTAGCTCAGGGATGGGCTGAAAAACTGTTTTTT. The full variable domain, with the rest looked up from reference TRBV9 and TRBJ1-4, is DSGVTQTPKHLITATGQRVTLRCSPRSGDLSVYWYQQSLDQGLQFLIQYYNGEERAKGNILERFSAQQFPDLHSELNLSSLELGDSALYFCASSVAQGWAEKLFFGSGTQLSVL.

In this sample, this clone turned up a few times. V is TRBV29-1 and J is TRBJ2-7; the D gene is possibly TRBD1 (5 bases). V lost 4 bases, J lost 1 base, and 17 bases lay in between. The CDR3 has 15 amino acids. Germline assignment: CDR1 SQVTM and CDR2 ANQGSEA. The CDR3 is CSVAFVWTSSYEQYF. The CDR3, as DNA: TGCAGCGTTGCTTTTGTATGGACATCATCCTACGAGCAGTACTTC.

The chain joins TRBV5-8 to TRBJ1-1, with D uncertain. Trimming pared 0 bases from V and 0 bases from J, leaving 9 bases between. Germline CDR1 is SGHTS and CDR2 is YDEGEE. This CDR3 has 15 residues. The CDR3 DNA reads as TGTGCCAGCAGCTTGGCCAGTGTCATGAACACTGAAGCTTTCTTT. Amino acids: CASSLASVMNTEAFF.

This clone was observed a handful of times. The genes are TRBV6-5 and TRBJ2-1; possible D gene TRBD2, 6 bases. Trimming cost V 3 bases and J 3 bases, with 12 bases left between them. The CDR3 has 15 residues. Germline-derived CDR1 and CDR2 are MNHEY and SVGAGI. In DNA, the CDR3 is TGTGCCAGCAGTTATTCTACGGGAGTCTACAATGAGCAGTTCTTC. This translates into CASSYSTGVYNEQFF.

The sample holds a few counts of this clone. J is TRBJ2-1 and V is TRBV27; D is undetermined. V was trimmed by 5 bases and J by 6 bases, leaving 17 bases between them. CDR1 is MNHEY and CDR2 is SMNVEV in the germline V gene (reference sequence). This CDR3 comprises 15 residues. CDR3 coding DNA: TGTGCCAGCAGTCCCCCGGTCGCGACCCTCAATGAGCAGTTCTTC. Translation gives CASSPPVATLNEQFF.